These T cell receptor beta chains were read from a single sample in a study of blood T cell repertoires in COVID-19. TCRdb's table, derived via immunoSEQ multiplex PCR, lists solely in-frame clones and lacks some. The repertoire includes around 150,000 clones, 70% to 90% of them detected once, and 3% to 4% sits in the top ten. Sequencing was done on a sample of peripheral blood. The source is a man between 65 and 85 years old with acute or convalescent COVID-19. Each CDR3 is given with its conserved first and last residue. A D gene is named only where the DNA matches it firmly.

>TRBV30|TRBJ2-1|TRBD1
CAWSVGQSSYNEQFF
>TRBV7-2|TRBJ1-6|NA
CASSLALPGSPLHF
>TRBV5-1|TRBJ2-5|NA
CASSQDIGTQYF
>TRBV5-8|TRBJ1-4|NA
CASSLTDEKLFF
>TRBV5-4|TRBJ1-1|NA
CASSWGRAGNTEAFF
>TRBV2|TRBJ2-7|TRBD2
CASSGLAGANYEQYF
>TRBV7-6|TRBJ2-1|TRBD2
CASSSGLAGRTDEQFF
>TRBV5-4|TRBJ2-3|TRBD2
CASSSSGRPPDTQYF
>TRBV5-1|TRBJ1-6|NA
CASSSDSNSPLHF
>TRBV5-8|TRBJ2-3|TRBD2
CASTQRRASGSTDTQYF
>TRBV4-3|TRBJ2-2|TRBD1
CASSQEGGQGLLGTGELFF
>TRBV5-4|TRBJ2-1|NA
CASSQGAGASYNEQFF
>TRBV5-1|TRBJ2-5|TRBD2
CASSWTSGSRETQYF
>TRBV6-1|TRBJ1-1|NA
CASSEASRSTEAFF
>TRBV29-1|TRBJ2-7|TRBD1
CSGGQGDEQYF
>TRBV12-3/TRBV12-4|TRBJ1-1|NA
CASSLTENTEAFF
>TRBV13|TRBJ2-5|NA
CASSLERETQYF
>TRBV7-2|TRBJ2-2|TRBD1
CASSSTGAVTNTGELFF
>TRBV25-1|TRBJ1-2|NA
CASSNTGKTSRGYTF
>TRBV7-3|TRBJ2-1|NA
CASSLNSFYTHNEQFF
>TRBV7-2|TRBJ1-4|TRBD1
CASSPRGPGTGVANEKLFF
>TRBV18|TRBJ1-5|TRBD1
CASSWTGSGQPQHF
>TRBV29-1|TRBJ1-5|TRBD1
CSVMTGGGQPQHF
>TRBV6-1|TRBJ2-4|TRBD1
CASSDSGQGRAKNIQYF
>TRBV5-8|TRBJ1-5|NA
CASSLARGNQPQHF
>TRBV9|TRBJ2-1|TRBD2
CASSVGLAEYNEQFF
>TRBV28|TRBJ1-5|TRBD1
CASSPRDRGHQPQHF
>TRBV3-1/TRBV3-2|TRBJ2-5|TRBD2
CASSSRGGEETQYF
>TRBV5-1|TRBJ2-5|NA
CASSLEQMETQYF
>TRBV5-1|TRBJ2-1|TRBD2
CASSWPSGTNEQFF
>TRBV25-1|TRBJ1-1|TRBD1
CASSSDRSEAFF
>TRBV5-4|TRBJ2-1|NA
CASSLEASRNNEQFF
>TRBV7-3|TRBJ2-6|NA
CASSSGNVLTF
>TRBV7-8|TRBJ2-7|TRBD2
CASSLRLAGYEQYF
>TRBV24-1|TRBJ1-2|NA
CATSDLTVNYGYTF
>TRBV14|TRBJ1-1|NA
CASSRAPLLRVNTEAFF
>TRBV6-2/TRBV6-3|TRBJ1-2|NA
CASSNARAMGGYTF
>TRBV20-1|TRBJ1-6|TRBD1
CSASTDRGYSPLHF
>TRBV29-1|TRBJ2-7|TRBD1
CSVERDRGVEQYF
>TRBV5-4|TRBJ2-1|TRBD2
CASSQLSGVYNEQFF
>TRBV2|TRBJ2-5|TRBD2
CASSVGLAEETQYF
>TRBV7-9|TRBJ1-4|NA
CASSRDLRDLKLFF
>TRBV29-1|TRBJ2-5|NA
CSVEIGSQKTQYF
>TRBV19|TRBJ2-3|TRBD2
CASTLRRETDTQYF
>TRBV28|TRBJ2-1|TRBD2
CASSLKYPGLAGGSSYNEQFF
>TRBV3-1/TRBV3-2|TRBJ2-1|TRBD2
CASSPDFSGGEQFF
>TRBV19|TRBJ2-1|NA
CASSIAGAWNEQFF
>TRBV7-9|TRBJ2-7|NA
CASSLSQGSYEQYF
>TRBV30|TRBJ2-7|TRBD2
CAWRLAGSGYEQYF
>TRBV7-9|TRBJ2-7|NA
CASSLAPIDEQYF
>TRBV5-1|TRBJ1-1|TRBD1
CASSQTDRGGHTEAFF
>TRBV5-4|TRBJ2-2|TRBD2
CASSREVAGELFF
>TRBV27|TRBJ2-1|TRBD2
CASSFHGGRGNNNEQFF
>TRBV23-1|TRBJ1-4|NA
CASWTALTNEKLFF
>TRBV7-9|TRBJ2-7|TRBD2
CASSHTSVVPYEQYF